This TCR beta chain was captured in a study of cytomegalovirus exposure and HLA in healthy donors. Looking at the study overall: An early release of data contained about 85 million unique TCRs, which came from HLA-typed donors. Whole-study findings and limits: Earlier findings revealed that most TCR beta V segments proved productive either about 87% or about 30% of the time. Several top significant clusters appeared, in a later analysis, to be linked to common viral pathogens. Certain sequence variants were highly shared and formed a cluster, and this cluster was likely a sequencing artifact.

PCR used 60 Vbeta primers and 13 Jbeta primers. Sequenced by immunoSEQ multiplex PCR; TCRdb stores in-frame clones only, minus some. The sample lists some 200,000 clones, around 77% occurring once. The J segment lost 3 bases and the V segment lost 4 bases, leaving 1 base of the junction unmatched. The V gene's germline CDR1 is ENHRY and CDR2 SYGVKD. This CDR3 is built from 14 residues. As to this clone: Its matching antigen is unknown.

Material: PBMCs. The sequence derives from a female donor in good health and CMV-seronegative. The chain has TRBV10-3 and TRBJ1-5; TRBD1 aligns across 9 bases. The CDR3 is CAISGTGDNQPQHF. As DNA, the CDR3 is TGTGCCATCAGTGGGACAGGGGACAATCAGCCCCAGCATTTT.